This T cell receptor (beta chain) derives from a study of T cells in Graves' hyperthyroidism and ophthalmopathy. Study conclusions and caveats: Ophthalmopathy and stable hyperthyroidism were separated by a 13 V-J model. Median prediction lead before ophthalmopathy onset was around seven months with the model.

The CDR3 is 15 amino acids. Germline-derived CDR1 and CDR2 are LNHDA and SQIVND (reference sequence). The V and J ends lost 2 bases and 0 bases respectively, with 8 bases between them. About this clonotype: Its antigen is not known.

TCR beta CDR3 region amplification was performed from RNA transcripts. Researchers ran a first-round RT-PCR on the TCR CDR3 using the HTBI primer set. Each CDR3 protein is one row after TCRdb ran MiXCR on the multiplex PCR reads. This table holds about 380,000 distinct CDR3 sequences, approximately 15% found once. Hyperthyroidism patients were newly diagnosed, had disease duration under 2 months, and were aged 18 to 65 years. Diagnoses were made from clinical symptoms, serum measures (thyroxine and TRAb), thyroid ultrasound and orbital computed tomography. Sequencing input: blood. The receptor was derived from a woman between 55 and 75 years old with Graves' hyperthyroidism. The genes are TRBV19 and TRBJ2-1; D might be TRBD2 (6 bases). The CDR3 loop is CASSILADSYNEQFF. CDR3 DNA sequence: TGTGCCAGTAGTATATTAGCGGACTCCTACAATGAGCAGTTCTTC. Filled out from reference TRBV19 and TRBJ2-1, the complete variable domain reads DGGITQSPKYLFRKEGQNVTLSCEQNLNHDAMYWYRQDPGQGLRLIYYSQIVNDFQKGDIAEGYSVSREKKESFPLTVTSAQKNPTAFYLCASSILADSYNEQFFGPGTRLTVL.